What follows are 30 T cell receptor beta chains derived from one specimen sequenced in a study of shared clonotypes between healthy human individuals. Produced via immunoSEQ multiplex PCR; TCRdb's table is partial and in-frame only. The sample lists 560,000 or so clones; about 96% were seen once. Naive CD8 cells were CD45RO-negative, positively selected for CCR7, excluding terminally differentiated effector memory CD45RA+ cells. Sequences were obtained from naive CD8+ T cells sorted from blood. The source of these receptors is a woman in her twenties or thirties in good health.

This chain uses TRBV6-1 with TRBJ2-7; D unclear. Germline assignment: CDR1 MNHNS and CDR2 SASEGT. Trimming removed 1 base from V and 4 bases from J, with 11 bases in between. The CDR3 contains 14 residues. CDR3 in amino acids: CASSEGIVEYEQYF. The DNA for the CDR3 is TGTGCCAGCAGTGAAGGCATAGTTGAGTACGAGCAGTACTTC.

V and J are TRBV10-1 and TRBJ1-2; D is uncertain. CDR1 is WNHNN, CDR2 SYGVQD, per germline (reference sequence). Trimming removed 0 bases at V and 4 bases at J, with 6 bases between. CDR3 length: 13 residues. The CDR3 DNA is TGCGCCAGCAGTGAGTCCCCCAGCTATGGCTACACCTTC. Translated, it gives CASSESPSYGYTF.

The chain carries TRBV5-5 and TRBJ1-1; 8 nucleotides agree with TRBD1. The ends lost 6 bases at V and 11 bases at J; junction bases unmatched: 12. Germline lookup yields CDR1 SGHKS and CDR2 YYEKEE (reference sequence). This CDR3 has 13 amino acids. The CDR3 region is CASNNRTGKVAFF. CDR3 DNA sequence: TGTGCCAGCAACAACAGGACAGGGAAGGTGGCTTTCTTT.

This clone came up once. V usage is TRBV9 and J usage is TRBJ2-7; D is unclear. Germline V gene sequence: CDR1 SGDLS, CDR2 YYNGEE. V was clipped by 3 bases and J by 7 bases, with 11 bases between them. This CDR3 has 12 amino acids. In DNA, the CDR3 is TGTGCCAGCAGCGGCCTCGAGGAAGAGCAGTACTTC. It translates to CASSGLEEEQYF.

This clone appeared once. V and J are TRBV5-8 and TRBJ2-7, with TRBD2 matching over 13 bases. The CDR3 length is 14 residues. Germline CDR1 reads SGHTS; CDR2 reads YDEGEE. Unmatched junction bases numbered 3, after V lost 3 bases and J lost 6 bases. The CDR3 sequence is CASSSGLAGVEQYF. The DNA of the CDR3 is TGTGCCAGCAGCTCCGGACTAGCGGGAGTCGAGCAGTACTTC.

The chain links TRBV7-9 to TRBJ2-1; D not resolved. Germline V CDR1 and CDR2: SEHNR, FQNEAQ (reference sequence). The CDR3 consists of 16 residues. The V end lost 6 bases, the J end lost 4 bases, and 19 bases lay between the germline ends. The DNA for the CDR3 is TGTGCCAGCAGGACCTACAAGGGTGGTGGTTACAATGAGCAGTTCTTC. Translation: CASRTYKGGGYNEQFF.

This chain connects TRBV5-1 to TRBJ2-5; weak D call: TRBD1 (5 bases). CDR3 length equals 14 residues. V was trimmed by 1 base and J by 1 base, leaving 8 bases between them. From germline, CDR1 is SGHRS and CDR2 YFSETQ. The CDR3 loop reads CASSLLGAQETQYF. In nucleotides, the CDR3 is TGCGCCAGCAGCTTGTTAGGGGCCCAAGAGACCCAGTACTTC.

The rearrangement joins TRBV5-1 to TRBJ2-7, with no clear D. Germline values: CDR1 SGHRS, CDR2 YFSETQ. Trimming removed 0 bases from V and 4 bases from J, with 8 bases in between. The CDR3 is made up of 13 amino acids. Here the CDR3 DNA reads TGCGCCAGCAGCTTGGTTTTTGGTTACGAGCAGTACTTC. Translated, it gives CASSLVFGYEQYF.

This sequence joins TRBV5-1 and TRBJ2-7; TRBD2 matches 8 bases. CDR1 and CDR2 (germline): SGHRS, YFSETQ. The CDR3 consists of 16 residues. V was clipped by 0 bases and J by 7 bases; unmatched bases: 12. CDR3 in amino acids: CASSLDHSGALSEQYF. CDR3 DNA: TGCGCCAGCAGCTTGGATCATAGCGGGGCCCTCTCTGAGCAGTACTTC.

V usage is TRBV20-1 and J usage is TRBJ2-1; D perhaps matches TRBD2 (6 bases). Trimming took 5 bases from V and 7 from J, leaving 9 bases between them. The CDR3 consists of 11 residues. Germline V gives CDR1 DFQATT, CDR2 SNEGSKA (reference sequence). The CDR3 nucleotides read TGCAGTGCTTCCAGCGGGAATGAGCAGTTCTTC. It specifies CSASSGNEQFF.

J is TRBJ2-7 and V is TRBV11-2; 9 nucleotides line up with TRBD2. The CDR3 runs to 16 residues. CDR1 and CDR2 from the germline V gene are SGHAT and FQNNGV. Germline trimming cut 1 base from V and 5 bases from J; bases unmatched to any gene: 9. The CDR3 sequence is CASSLVEASGIHEQYF. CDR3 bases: TGTGCCAGCAGCTTAGTTGAGGCTAGCGGGATCCACGAGCAGTACTTC.

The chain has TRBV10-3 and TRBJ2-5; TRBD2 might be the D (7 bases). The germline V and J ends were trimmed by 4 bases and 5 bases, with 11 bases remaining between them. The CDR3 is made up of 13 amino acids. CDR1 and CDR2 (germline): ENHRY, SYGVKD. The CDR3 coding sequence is TGTGCCATCAGTGTCGGGGGGCTGGAGACCCAGTACTTC. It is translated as CAISVGGLETQYF.

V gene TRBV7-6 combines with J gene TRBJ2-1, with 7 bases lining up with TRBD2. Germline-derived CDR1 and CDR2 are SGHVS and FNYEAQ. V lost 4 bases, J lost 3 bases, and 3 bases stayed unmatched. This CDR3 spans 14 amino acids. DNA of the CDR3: TGTGCCAGCAGCTCGAGCGGGAACTACAATGAGCAGTTCTTC. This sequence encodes CASSSSGNYNEQFF.

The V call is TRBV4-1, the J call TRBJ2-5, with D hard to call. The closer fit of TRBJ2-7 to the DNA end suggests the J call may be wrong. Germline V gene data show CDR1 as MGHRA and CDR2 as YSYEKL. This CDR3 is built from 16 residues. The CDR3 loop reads CASSQEEKLPSYEQYF. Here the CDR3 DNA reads TGCGCCAGCAGCCAAGAGGAGAAGCTCCCCTCCTACGAGCAGTACTTC.

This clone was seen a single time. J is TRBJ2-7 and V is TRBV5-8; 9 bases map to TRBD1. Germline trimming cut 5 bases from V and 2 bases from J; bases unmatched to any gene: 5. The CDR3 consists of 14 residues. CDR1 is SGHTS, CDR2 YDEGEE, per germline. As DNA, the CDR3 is TGTGCCAGCAGACCCGGGACAGGGCCCTACGAGCAGTACTTC. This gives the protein CASRPGTGPYEQYF.

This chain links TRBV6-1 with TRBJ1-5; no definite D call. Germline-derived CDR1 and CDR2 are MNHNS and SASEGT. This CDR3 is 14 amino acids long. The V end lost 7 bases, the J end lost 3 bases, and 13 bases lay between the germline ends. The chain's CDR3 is CASKSRASNQPQHF. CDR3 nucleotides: TGTGCCAGCAAATCACGGGCCTCCAATCAGCCCCAGCATTTT.

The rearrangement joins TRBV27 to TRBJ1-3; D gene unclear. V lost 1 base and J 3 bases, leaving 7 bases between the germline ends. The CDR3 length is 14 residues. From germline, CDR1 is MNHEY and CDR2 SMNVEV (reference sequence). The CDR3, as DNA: TGTGCCAGCAGTTTATTCCCTTATGGAAACACCATATATTTT. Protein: CASSLFPYGNTIYF.

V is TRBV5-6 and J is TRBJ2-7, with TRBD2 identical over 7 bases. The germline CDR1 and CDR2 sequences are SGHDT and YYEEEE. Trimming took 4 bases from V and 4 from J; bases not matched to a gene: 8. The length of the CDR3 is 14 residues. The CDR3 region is CASSTGTTPYEQYF. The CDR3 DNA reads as TGTGCCAGCAGCACTGGGACTACCCCATACGAGCAGTACTTC.

For the CDR3, the DNA is TGTGCCAGCTCAATTAGACAGGAGCTACGAGAGCAGTACTTC. It encodes CASSIRQELREQYF. The gene calls are TRBV6-5 and TRBJ2-7; perhaps TRBD1 as D (6 bases). The CDR3 sequence is 14 residues long. CDR1 and CDR2 (germline): MNHEY, SVGAGI. V lost 8 bases, J lost 7 bases, and 21 bases lay in between.

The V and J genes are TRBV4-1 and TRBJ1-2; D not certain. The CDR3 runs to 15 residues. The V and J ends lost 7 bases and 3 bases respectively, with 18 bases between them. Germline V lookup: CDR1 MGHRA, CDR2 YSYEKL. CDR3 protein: CASTYRFQRDYGYTF. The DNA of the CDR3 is TGCGCCAGCACCTACCGTTTCCAGAGGGACTATGGCTACACCTTC.

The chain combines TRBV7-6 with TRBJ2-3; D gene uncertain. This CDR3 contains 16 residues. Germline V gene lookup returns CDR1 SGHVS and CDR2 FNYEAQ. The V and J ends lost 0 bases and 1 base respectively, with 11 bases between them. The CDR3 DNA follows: TGTGCCAGCAGCTTAGCGGCGCAGGACCGCACAGATACGCAGTATTTT. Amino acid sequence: CASSLAAQDRTDTQYF.

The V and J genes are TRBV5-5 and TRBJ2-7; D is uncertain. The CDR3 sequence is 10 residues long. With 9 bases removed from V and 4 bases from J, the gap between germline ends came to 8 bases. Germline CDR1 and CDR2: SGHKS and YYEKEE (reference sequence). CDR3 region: CANNPYEQYF. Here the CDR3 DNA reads TGTGCCAATAATCCTTACGAGCAGTACTTC. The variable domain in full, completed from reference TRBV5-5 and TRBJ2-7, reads DAGVTQSPTHLIKTRGQQVTLRCSPISGHKSVSWYQQVLGQGPQFIFQYYEKEERGRGNFPDRFSARQFPNYSSELNVNALLLGDSALYLCANNPYEQYFGPGTRLTVT.

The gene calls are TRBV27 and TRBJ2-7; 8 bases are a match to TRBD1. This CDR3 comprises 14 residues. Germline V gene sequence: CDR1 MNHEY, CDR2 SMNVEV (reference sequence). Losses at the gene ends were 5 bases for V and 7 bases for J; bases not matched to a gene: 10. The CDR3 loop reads CASSNRQGANEQYF. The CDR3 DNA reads TGTGCCAGCAGTAACCGGCAGGGGGCGAATGAGCAGTACTTC.

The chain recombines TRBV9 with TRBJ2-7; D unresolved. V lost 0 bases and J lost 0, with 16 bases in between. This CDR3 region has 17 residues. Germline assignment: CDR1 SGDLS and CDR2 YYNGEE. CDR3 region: CASSVASGMVSSYEQYF. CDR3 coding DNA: TGTGCCAGCAGCGTAGCTTCTGGTATGGTTTCCTCCTACGAGCAGTACTTC.

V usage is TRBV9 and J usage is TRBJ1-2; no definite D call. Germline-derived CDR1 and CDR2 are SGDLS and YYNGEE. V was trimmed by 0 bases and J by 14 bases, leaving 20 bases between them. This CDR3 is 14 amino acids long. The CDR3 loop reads CASSVGTRGLTATF. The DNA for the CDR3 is TGTGCCAGCAGCGTAGGGACCAGAGGATTAACGGCTACCTTC.

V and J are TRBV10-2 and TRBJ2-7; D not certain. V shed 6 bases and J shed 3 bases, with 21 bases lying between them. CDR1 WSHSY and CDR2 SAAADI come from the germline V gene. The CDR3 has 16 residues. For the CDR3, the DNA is TGCGCCAGCAGCGTAGGGCCGGCTGAATCAAGCTACGAGCAGTACTTC. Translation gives CASSVGPAESSYEQYF.

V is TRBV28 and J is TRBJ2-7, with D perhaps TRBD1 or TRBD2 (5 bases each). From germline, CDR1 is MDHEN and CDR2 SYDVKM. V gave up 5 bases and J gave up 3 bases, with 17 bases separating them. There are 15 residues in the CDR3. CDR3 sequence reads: CASSLPRGVDYEQYF. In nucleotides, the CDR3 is TGTGCCAGCAGTCTACCTCGAGGGGTAGACTACGAGCAGTACTTC.

CDR3: CSVDLGRQGSLYEQYF. CDR3 nucleotides: TGCAGCGTTGATTTGGGGAGACAGGGGTCCCTATACGAGCAGTACTTC. V and J are TRBV29-1 and TRBJ2-7; TRBD1 agrees at 8 bases. Germline CDR1 and CDR2: SQVTM and ANQGSEA. J lost 4 bases, V lost 3 bases, and 14 bases had no gene match. This CDR3 contains 16 residues.

DNA for the CDR3: TGTGCCAGCAGCTTAGTCACTAGTTTCGACCAAGAGACCCAGTACTTC. It is translated as CASSLVTSFDQETQYF. The chain joins TRBV11-2 to TRBJ2-5, with D perhaps matching TRBD2 (5 bases). Germline CDR1 is SGHAT and CDR2 is FQNNGV. This CDR3 region has 16 residues. V was shortened by 1 base and J by 0 bases, with 12 bases between the two germline ends.

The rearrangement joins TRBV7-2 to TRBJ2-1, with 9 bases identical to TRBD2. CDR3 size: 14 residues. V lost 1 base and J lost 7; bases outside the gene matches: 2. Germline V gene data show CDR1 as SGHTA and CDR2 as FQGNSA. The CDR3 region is CASSLDLAGNEQFF. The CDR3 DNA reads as TGTGCCAGCAGCTTAGATCTAGCGGGGAATGAGCAGTTCTTC.